The T cell receptor beta chain under discussion was sequenced for a study of Graves' ophthalmopathy and Graves' hyperthyroidism. The CDR3 runs to 15 residues. Trimming removed 4 bases at V and 9 bases at J, with 19 bases between. Per germline, CDR1 MNHEY and CDR2 SVGAGI. Amplification targeted the TCR beta CDR3 regions, with RNA transcripts as the source material. Second-round multiplex PCR followed a first-round RT-PCR using HTBI primers. TCRdb passed the multiplex PCR reads through MiXCR, listing each CDR3 protein once. This table holds under 250,000 distinct CDR3 sequences, roughly 21% found once. The sequencing sample was made of peripheral blood. This chain links TRBV6-5 with TRBJ2-4; TRBD1 is a possible D gene (6 bases). The TCR was taken from a woman in her fifties or sixties with Graves' ophthalmopathy. The CDR3 bases are TGTGCCAGCAGTTCCCGGGACATCGGAAGGGGCATTCAGTACTTC. It codes for CASSSRDIGRGIQYF.